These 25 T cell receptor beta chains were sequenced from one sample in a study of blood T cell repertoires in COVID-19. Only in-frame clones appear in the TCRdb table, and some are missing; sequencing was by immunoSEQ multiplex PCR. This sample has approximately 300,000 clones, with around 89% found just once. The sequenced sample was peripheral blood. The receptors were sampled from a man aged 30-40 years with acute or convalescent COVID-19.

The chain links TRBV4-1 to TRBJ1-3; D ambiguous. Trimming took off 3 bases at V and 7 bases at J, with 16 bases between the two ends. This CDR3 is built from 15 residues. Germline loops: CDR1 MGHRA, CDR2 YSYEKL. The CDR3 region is CASSHLVALGNTIYF. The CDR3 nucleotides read TGCGCCAGCAGCCATCTCGTAGCCCTCGGGAACACCATATATTTT.

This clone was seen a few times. CDR3 DNA sequence: TGTGCCAGCCACGCGACCGGGGAGCTGTTTTTT. As protein: CASHATGELFF. The rearrangement uses TRBV28 and TRBJ2-2, with D uncertain. The ends were cut back, 8 bases at V and 5 bases at J, with 6 bases in the middle. The CDR3 totals 11 residues. Germline V gives CDR1 MDHEN, CDR2 SYDVKM.

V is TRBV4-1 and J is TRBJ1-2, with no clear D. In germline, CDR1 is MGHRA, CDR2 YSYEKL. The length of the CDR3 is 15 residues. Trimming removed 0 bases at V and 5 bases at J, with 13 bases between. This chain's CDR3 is CASSQDFRTQYGYTF. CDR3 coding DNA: TGCGCCAGCAGCCAAGATTTTAGGACTCAGTATGGCTACACCTTC.

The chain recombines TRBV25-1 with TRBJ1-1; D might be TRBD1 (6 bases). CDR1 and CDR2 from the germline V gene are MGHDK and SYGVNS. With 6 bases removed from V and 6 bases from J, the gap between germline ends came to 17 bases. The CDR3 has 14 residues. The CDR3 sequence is CASRQTGTRAEAFF. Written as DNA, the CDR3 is TGTGCCAGCAGGCAAACAGGGACGAGGGCTGAAGCTTTCTTT.

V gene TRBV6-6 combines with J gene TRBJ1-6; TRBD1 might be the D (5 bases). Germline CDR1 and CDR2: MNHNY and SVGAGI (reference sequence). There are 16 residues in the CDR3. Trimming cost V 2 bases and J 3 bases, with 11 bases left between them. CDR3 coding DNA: TGTGCCAGCAGTTACATCCAACAGGTCTATAATTCACCCCTCCACTTT. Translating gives CASSYIQQVYNSPLHF.

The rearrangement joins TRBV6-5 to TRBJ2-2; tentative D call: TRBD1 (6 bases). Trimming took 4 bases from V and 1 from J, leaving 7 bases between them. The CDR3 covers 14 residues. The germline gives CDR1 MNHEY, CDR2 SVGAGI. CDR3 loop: CASSWGRNTGELFF. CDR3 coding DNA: TGTGCCAGCAGTTGGGGGCGGAACACCGGGGAGCTGTTTTTT.

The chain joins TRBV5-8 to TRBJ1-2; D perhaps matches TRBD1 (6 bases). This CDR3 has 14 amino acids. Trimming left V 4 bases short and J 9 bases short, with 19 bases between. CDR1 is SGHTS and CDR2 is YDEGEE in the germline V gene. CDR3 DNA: TGTGCCAGCAGCCAGACTTCGGGGGGGCGCAGCTACACCTTC. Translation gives CASSQTSGGRSYTF.

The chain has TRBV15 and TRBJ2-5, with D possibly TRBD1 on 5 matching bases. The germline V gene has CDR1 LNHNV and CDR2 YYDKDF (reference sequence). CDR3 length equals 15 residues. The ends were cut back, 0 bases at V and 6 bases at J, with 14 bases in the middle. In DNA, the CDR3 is TGTGCCACCAGCAGAGATGCCCAGGGTGGGAAGACCCAGTACTTC. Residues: CATSRDAQGGKTQYF.

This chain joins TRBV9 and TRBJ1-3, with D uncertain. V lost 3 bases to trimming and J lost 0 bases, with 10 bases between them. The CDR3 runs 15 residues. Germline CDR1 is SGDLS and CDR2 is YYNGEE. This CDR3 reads CASSGLGNSGNTIYF. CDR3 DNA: TGTGCCAGCAGCGGACTAGGGAACTCTGGAAACACCATATATTTT.

CDR3 loop: CASSLRAAGEYYGYTF. In DNA form, the CDR3 reads TGTGCCAGCAGCCTGAGGGCCGCAGGGGAGTACTATGGCTACACCTTC. The V call is TRBV9, the J call TRBJ1-2; D may be TRBD1 (6 bases). Germline V lookup: CDR1 SGDLS, CDR2 YYNGEE. With 4 bases removed from V and 3 bases from J, the gap between germline ends came to 19 bases. CDR3 length equals 16 residues.

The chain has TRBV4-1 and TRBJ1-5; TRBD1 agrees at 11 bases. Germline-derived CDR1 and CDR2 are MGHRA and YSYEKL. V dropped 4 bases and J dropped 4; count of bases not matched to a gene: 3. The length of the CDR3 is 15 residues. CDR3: CASSRDRGTNQPQHF. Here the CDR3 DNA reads TGCGCCAGCAGCCGGGACAGGGGGACAAATCAGCCCCAGCATTTT.

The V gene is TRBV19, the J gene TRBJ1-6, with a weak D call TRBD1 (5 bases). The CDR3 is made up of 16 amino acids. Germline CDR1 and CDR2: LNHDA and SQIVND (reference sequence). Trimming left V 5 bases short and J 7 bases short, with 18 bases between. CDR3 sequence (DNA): TGTGCCAGTAGTTTCTTGGGGGGGGGTGGCAATTCACCCCTCCACTTT. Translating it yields CASSFLGGGGNSPLHF.

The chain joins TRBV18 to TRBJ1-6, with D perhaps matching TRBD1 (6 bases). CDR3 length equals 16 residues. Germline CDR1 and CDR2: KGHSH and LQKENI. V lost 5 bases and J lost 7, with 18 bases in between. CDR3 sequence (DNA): TGTGCCAGCTCATCCGAGGGGGGGAATGAGAATTCACCCCTCCACTTT. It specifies CASSSEGGNENSPLHF.

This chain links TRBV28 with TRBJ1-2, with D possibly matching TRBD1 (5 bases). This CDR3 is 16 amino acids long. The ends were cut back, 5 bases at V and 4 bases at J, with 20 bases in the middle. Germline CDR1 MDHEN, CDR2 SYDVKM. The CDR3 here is CASSVAGGGVGYGYTF. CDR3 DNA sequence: TGTGCCAGCAGTGTGGCTGGGGGGGGAGTCGGCTATGGCTACACCTTC.

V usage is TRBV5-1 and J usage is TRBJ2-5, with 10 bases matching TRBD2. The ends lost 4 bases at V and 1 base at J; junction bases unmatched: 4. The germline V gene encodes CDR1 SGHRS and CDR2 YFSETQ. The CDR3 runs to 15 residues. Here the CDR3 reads CASSPAGGLQETQYF. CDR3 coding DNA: TGCGCCAGCAGCCCAGCGGGAGGGCTCCAAGAGACCCAGTACTTC.

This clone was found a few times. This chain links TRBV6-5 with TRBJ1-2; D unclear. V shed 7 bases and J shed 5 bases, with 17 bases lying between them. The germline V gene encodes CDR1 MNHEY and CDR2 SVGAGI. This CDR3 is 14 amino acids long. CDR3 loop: CASILDAGRYGYTF. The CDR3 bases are TGTGCCAGCATACTTGACGCGGGCCGTTATGGCTACACCTTC.

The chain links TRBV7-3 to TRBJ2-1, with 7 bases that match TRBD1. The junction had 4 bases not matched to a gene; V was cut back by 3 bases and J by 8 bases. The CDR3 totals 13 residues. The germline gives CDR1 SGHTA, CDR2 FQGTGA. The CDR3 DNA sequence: TGTGCCAGCAGCTTCGACAGGGTCGATGAGCAGTTCTTC. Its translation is CASSFDRVDEQFF.

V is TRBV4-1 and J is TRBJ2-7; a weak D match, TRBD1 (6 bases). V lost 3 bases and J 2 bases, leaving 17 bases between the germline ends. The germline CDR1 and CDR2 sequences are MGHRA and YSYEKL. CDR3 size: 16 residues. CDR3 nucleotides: TGCGCCAGCAGCCAGGGGAACCGACAGGAGACCTACGAGCAGTACTTC. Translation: CASSQGNRQETYEQYF.

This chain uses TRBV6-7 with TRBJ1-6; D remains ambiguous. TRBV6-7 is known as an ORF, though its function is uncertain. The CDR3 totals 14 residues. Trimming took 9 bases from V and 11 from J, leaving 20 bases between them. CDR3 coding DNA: TGTGCCAGTGGGAGGTTTGAAATAAGGACACCCCTCCACTTT. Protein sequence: CASGRFEIRTPLHF.

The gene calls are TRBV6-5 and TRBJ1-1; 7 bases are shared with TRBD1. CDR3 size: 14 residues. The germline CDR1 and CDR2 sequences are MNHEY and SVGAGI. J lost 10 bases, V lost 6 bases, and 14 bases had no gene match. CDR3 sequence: CASRPTGPNRGAFF. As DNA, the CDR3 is TGTGCCAGCAGGCCGACAGGGCCGAACAGGGGAGCTTTCTTT.

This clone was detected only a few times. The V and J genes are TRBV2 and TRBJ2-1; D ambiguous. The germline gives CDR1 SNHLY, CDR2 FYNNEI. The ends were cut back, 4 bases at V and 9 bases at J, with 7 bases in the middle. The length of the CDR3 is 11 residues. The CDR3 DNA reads TGTGCCAGCAGTGTAGTTCGTGAGCAGTTCTTC. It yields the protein CASSVVREQFF.

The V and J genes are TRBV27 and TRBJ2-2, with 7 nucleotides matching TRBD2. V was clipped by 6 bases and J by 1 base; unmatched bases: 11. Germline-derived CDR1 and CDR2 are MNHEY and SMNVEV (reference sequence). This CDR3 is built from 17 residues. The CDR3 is CASRMQPGLLNTGELFF. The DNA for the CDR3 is TGTGCCAGCAGGATGCAACCGGGACTATTGAACACCGGGGAGCTGTTTTTT.

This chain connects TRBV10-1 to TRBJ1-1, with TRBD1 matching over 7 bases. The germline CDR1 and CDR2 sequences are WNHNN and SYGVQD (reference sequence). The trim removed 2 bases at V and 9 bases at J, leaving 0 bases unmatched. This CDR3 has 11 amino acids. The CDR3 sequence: CASSERGQAFF. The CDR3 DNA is TGCGCCAGCAGTGAGAGGGGGCAAGCTTTCTTT.

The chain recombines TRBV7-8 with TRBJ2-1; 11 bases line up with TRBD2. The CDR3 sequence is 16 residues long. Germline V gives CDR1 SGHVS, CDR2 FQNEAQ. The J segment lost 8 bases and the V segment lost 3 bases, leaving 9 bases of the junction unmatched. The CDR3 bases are TGTGCCAGCAGCTTCAGGGTTAGCGGGGGGGCAGATGAGCAGTTCTTC. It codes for CASSFRVSGGADEQFF.

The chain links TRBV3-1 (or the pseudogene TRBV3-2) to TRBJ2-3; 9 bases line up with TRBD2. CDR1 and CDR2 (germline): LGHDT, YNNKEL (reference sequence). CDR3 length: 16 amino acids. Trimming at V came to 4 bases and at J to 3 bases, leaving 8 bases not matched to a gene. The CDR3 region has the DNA TGTGCCAGCAGCCCAAGACTAGCGGAGATAACAGATACGCAGTATTTT. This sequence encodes CASSPRLAEITDTQYF.